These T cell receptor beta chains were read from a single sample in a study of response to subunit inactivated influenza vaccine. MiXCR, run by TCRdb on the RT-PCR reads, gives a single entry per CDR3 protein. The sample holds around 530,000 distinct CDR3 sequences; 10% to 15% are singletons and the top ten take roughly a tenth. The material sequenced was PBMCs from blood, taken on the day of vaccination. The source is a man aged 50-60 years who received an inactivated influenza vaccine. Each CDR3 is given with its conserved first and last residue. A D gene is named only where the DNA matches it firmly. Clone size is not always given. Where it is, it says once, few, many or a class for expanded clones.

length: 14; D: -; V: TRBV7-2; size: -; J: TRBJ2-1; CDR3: CASSLYTVGDEQFF; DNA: TGTGCCAGCAGCTTATATACCGTCGGGGATGAGCAGTTCTTC
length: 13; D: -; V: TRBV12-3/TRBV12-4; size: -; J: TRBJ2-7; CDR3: CASSFGGSMEQYF; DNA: TGTGCCAGCAGTTTTGGTGGATCGATGGAGCAGTACTTC
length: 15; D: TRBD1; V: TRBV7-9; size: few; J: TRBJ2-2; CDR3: CASSSGQGATGELFF; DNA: TGTGCCAGCAGCTCGGGACAGGGGGCTACCGGGGAGCTGTTTTTT
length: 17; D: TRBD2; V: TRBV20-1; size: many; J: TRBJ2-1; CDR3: CSASLRAGELSYNEQFF; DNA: TGCAGTGCTAGTCTCCGAGCGGGAGAGCTCTCCTACAATGAGCAGTTCTTC
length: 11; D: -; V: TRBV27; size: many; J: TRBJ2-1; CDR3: CASRKNNEQFF; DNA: TGTGCCAGCAGGAAAAACAATGAGCAGTTCTTC
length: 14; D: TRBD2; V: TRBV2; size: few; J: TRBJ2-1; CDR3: CASKRREGRNEQFF; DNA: TGTGCCAGCAAGCGGCGGGAGGGCAGGAATGAGCAGTTCTTC
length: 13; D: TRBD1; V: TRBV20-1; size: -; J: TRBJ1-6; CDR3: CSAKTGINSPLHF; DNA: TGCAGTGCCAAGACAGGGATTAATTCACCCCTCCACTTT
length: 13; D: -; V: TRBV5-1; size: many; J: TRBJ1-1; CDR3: CASSLDGFTEAFF; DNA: TGCGCCAGCAGCTTGGATGGATTCACTGAAGCTTTCTTT
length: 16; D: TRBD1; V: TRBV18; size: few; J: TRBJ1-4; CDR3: CASSPPRGQGLEKLFF; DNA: TGTGCCAGCTCACCACCACGGGGACAGGGCCTGGAAAAACTGTTTTTT
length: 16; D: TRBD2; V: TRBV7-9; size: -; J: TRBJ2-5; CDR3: CASSHGGLAGAETQYF; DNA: TGTGCCAGCAGCCACGGGGGACTAGCGGGAGCAGAGACCCAGTACTTC
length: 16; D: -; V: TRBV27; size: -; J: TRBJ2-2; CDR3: CASSALTRASYGELFF; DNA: TGTGCCAGCAGTGCATTGACTAGGGCCTCTTACGGGGAGCTGTTTTTT
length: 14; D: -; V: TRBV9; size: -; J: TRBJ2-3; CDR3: CASSVAPITDTQYF; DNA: TGTGCCAGCAGCGTAGCTCCTATCACAGATACGCAGTATTTT
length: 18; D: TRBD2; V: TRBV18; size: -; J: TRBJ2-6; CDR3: CASTPPGLADSGANVLTF; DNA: TGTGCCAGCACACCTCCGGGACTAGCGGACTCTGGGGCCAACGTCCTGACTTTC
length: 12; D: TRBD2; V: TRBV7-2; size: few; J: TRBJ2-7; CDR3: CASSSQREGLYF; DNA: TGTGCCAGCAGCTCCCAGCGGGAGGGGCTGTACTTC
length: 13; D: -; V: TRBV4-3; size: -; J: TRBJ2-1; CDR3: CASSQVEGNLQFF; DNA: TGCGCCAGCAGCCAGGTAGAGGGGAACCTGCAGTTCTTC
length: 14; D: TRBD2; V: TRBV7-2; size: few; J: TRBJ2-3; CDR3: CASRRSGREDTQYF; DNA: TGTGCCAGCAGACGCAGCGGGAGGGAAGATACGCAGTATTTT
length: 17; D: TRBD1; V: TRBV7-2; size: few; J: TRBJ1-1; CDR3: CASSVRGTGAGRTEAFF; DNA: TGTGCCAGCAGCGTACGTGGGACAGGGGCCGGGAGGACTGAAGCTTTCTTT
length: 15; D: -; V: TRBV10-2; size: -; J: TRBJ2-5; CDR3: CASNARAKGEETQYF; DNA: TGCGCCAGCAATGCGCGGGCCAAGGGAGAGGAGACCCAGTACTTC
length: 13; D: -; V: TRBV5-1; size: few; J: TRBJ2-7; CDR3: CASRPGSSYEQYF; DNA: TGCGCCAGCAGGCCCGGCAGCTCCTACGAGCAGTACTTC
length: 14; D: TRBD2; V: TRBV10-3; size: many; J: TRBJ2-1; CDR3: CAISIGLADNEQFF; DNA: TGTGCCATCAGTATTGGACTAGCGGACAATGAGCAGTTCTTC
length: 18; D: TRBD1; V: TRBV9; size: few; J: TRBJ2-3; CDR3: CASSVGGIGTDYTDTQYF; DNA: TGTGCCAGCAGCGTAGGCGGCATCGGGACAGACTACACAGATACGCAGTATTTT
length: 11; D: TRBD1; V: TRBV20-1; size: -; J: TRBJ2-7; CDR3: CSAVRGQGGSF; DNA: TGCAGTGCCGTCCGAGGACAGGGGGGGAGCTTC
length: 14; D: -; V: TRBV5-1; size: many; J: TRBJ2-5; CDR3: CASSLGQIQETQYF; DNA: TGCGCCAGCAGCTTGGGACAGATACAAGAGACCCAGTACTTC
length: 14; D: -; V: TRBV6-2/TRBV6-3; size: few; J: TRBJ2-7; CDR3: CASSSLLLSYEQYF; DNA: TGTGCCAGCAGTTCCCTCCTCCTATCCTACGAGCAGTACTTC